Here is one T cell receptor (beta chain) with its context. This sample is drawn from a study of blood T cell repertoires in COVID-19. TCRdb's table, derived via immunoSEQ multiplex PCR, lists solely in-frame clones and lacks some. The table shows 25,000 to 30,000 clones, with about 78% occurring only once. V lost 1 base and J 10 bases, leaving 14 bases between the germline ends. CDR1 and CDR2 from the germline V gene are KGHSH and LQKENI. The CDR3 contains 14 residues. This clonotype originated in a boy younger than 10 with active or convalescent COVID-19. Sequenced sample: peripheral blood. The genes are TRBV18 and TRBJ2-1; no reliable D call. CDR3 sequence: CASSPLVPPREQFF. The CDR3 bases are TGTGCCAGCTCACCACTCGTCCCTCCTAGGGAGCAGTTCTTC.